This T cell receptor beta chain was profiled in a study of blood T cell repertoires in COVID-19. Only in-frame clones appear in the TCRdb table, and some are missing; sequencing was by immunoSEQ multiplex PCR. The sample includes almost 400,000 clones, more than 75% seen only once; the top ten take more than 0.9%. The sample comprised PBMCs or T cells enriched from blood (not recorded which). The origin of this receptor is a woman aged 30 to 39 with acute COVID-19.

The CDR3 nucleotides are TGTGCCAGCAGTCTCGGGGGGGTGAACGAGCAGTACTTC. Amino acids: CASSLGGVNEQYF. The rearrangement links TRBV12-3 or TRBV12-4 to TRBJ2-7; 8 bases align to TRBD2. This CDR3 is 13 amino acids long. The V segment lost 5 bases and the J segment 5 bases; nucleotides outside the gene matches: 5.